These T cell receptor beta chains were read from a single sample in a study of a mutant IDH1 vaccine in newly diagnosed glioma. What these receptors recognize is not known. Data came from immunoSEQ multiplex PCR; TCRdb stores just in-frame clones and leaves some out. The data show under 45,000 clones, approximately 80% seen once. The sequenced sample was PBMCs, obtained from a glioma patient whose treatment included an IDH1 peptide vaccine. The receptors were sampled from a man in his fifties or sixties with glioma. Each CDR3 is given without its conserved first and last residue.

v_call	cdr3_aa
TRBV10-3	AISVGSYGYT
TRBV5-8	ASSLGLSPAYSSYNEQF
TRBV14	ASSQDWTIGTQY
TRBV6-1	ASSGGWGLAGARYEQY
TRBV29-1	SVAKTTGQETQY
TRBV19	ASSIRTTVTDTQY
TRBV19	ASTSELGGRSQPQH
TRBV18	ASSQLLAQSYNEQF
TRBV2	ASNLAGGHETQY
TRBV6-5	ASSYQGTYEQY
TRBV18	ASSPGDEKLF
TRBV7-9	ASSFWGGDGANVLT
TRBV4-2	ASSPPATDTQY
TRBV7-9	ASSGRVGGYT
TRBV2	ASSERRGGHSPLH
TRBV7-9	ASSLGRQGVVRDEQF
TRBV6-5	ASTKPGTYEQY
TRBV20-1	SASLNTEAF
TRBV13	ASGLDRGPYEQY
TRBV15	ATSRAAGEGADTQY
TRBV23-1	ASRLKGEETQY
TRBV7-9	ASSLESGSTDTQY
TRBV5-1	ASSLEGDTQY
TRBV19	ASSNVGQGYEQY
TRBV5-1	ASSSSGQGSSGANVLT
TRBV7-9	ASSPLTGELF
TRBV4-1	ASSHTSGGLQETQY
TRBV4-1	ASSRQQGSNQPQH
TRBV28	ASSLGLRENIQY
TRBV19	ASNLTGMNTEAF
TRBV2	ASTRGRGLAGASPYEQY
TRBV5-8	ASSPDSLGYT
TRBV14	ASSHLDQNTQY
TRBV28	ASSLTSVADTQY
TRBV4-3	ASSQDWQGGIGYT
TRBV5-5	ASSYGPSSSYEQY
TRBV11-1	ASSLGDGHSNQPQH
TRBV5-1	ASSLTGGEQY